Here is one TCR beta chain with its context. The CDR3 contains 14 residues. With 2 bases clipped from V and 4 bases from J, the junction kept 3 bases outside the gene matches. Per the germline V gene, CDR1 is MGHDK and CDR2 is SYGVNS. This record belongs to a study of blood T cell repertoires in COVID-19. The data were produced by immunoSEQ multiplex PCR, yet TCRdb's version contains in-frame clones alone and is incomplete. Among some 70,000 clones, over 75% were seen once, and the ten largest hold 7.3%. This clonotype originated in a middle-aged man with COVID-19, enrolled during active disease. Sequencing was done on a sample of peripheral blood. The rearrangement joins TRBV25-1 to TRBJ1-1; 8 positions agree with TRBD1. The CDR3 sequence is CASSEQGAGTEAFF. The CDR3 DNA sequence: TGTGCCAGCAGTGAACAGGGGGCTGGCACTGAAGCTTTCTTT. Combining the CDR3 with reference TRBV25-1 and TRBJ1-1 gives the whole variable domain EADIYQTPRYLVIGTGKKITLECSQTMGHDKMYWYQQDPGMELHLIHYSYGVNSTEKGDLSSESTVSRIRTEHFPLTLESARPSHTSQYLCASSEQGAGTEAFFGQGTRLTVV.